This T cell receptor beta chain was sequenced during a study of shared clonotypes between healthy human individuals. The V gene's germline CDR1 is KGHSH and CDR2 LQKENI. V trimming: 4 bases; J trimming: 8 bases; junction bases outside the gene matches: 13. The length of the CDR3 is 15 residues. Splitting of each subset's genomic DNA was done evenly across several immunoSEQ plates. Only in-frame clones appear in the TCRdb table, and some are missing; sequencing was by immunoSEQ multiplex PCR. The sample holds 1.6 million or so clones, roughly 96% seen once. The sequencing input was naive CD4+ T cells sorted from blood. This sample's subset: CD45RA+ positively selected. This TCR was recovered from a man younger than 40 in good health. This chain joins TRBV18 and TRBJ1-2, with 7 bases aligning to TRBD1. CDR3: CASSLLDRAPHGYTF. The CDR3 DNA is TGTGCCAGCTCACTACTTGACAGGGCCCCACACGGCTACACCTTC.